This T cell receptor beta chain was captured in a study of shared clonotypes between healthy human individuals. The genomic DNA of each subset was split evenly across several immunoSEQ plates. Some clones are missing from TCRdb's copy, which holds only in-frame ones; the method was immunoSEQ multiplex PCR. Found here are 2 million to 2.5 million clones, 92% of them singletons; the top ten hold approximately 0.4%. Points on this clone: Other DNA sequences from this sample encode an identical CDR3 as well.

This CDR3 is built from 14 residues. Germline loops: CDR1 SEHNR, CDR2 FQNEAQ (reference sequence). Unmatched junction bases numbered 1, after V lost 3 bases and J lost 4 bases. Material for sequencing was naive CD4+ T cells from PBMCs. Subset described: CD45RA+ positively selected. The rearrangement links TRBV7-9 to TRBJ2-7, with TRBD2 identical over 12 bases. The sequence was obtained from a man aged 18-30 years in good health. Some clones in this sample may be carry-over from other donors' samples. The CDR3 reads CASSLTSGSYEQYF. The CDR3 DNA is TGTGCCAGCAGCTTGACTAGCGGGAGTTACGAGCAGTACTTC.